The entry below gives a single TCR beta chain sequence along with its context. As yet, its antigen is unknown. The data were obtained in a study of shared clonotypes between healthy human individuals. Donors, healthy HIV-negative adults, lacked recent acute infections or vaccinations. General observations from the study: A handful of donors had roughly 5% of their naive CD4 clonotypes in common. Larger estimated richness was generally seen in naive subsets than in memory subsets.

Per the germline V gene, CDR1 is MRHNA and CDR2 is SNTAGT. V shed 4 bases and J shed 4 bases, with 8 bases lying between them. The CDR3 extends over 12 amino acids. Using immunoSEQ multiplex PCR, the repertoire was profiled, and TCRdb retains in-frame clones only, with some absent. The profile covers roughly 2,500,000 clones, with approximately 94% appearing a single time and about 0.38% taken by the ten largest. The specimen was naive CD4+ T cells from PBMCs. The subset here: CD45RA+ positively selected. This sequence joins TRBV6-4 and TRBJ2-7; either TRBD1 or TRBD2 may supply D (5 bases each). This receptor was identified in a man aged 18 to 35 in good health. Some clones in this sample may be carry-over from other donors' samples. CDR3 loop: CASSAEGYEQYF. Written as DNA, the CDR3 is TGTGCCAGCAGTGCTGAGGGGTACGAGCAGTACTTC.